The T cell receptor (beta chain) under discussion was sequenced for a study of human T cells and chemical hapten exposure (dated by TCRdb to about 2021). At the level of the whole study: Libraries were pooled for sequencing, and variation in per-sample TCR yields was attributed mainly to small differences in library volumes within the pool. Peripheral blood TCR repertoire changes were tracked in vivo in alopecia patients during primary and secondary sensitization to the hapten diphenylcyclopropenone (DPC). Both TCR alpha and TCR beta chains were sequenced from each blood RNA sample. The study at large found these results: Repeated subsampling changed both the strength of the expansion versus patch-test correlation and the threshold at which the correlation became significant. DPC sensitization did not change how many TCRs were above 1 in 1000 frequency, and no evidence was found of alterations in global repertoire structure.

From the cysteine up to the phenylalanine, the CDR3 has a length of 18 residues. The DNA shown is the 54-base CDR3, in frame from base 1. Sequences MDHEN (CDR1) and SYDVKM (CDR2) are obtained from the germline V gene. V is cut by 3 bases and J by 0 bases, and the space between the germline ends is 18 bases. This clonotype was detected many times. Its binding antigen is unknown. A much bigger clone sits one base away, suggesting this may be a read error. What this sample's time point label stands for: healthy volunteer bleed at 2 weeks. Total RNA was isolated from unfractionated whole blood collected in Tempus Blood RNA tubes. Four or five healthy volunteers acted as controls for TCR sequencing and had blood drawn at day 0, 2 weeks and 6 weeks. The library was produced with RACE. Reads for this sample came from a NextSeq 500. During library preparation, unique molecular identifiers were attached to individual cDNA molecules so that TCRs could be counted quantitatively and reproducibly. The published analysis was carried out like this. Samples had a median of roughly 100,000 TCRs, with a range from roughly 23,224 to 700,000. The Decombinator software suite was used to annotate the V, J and CDR3 of the TCR reads. For the PS versus PT1 abundance plots, all samples were subsampled to the same number of TCRs (28,000). Expanded TCRs were defined as absent before sensitization and observed at least eight times at the 2-week time point. TCRdb reworked the public reads: Q25 trimming with fastp, MiXCR clone assembly, productive beta chains retained. Each entry merges the rows of one CDR3 protein and shows their most common DNA and genes. TCRdb, not the authors, supplied the V and J calls. The sample yields approximately 33,000 distinct CDR3 sequences; over 7% were counted once. The ten largest clones capture roughly 9.2% of the sample.

The V and J genes are TRBV28 and TRBJ2-4; no D segment can be confidently identified. The sample was whole blood. The receptor comes from a human donor in good health. Some clones in this sample may be carry-over from other donors' samples. The nucleotide sequence is TGTGCCAGCAGTTTTCTCCTTCCCGGCCCCCGAGCCAAAAACATTCAGTACTTC. The encoded protein is CASSFLLPGPRAKNIQYF.